Listed here are 21 T cell receptor beta chains from one sample, sequenced in a study of cytomegalovirus exposure and HLA in healthy donors. Primers for the PCR totalled 60 Vbeta and 13 Jbeta. Sequenced by immunoSEQ multiplex PCR; TCRdb stores in-frame clones only, minus some. The sample holds 150,000 to 200,000 clones, around 67% seen once. What was sequenced was PBMCs. These receptors all come from a young woman in good health and CMV-seropositive.

This clone was seen only a few times. The V and J genes are TRBV10-2 and TRBJ1-1; 9 bases map to TRBD1. The CDR3 is made up of 17 amino acids. CDR1 and CDR2 from the germline V gene are WSHSY and SAAADI. With 1 base clipped from V and 3 bases from J, the junction kept 9 bases outside the gene matches. CDR3 nucleotide sequence: TGCGCCAGCAGTGAGTGGGGACAGGGCTTTTGGGACACTGAAGCTTTCTTT. This translates into CASSEWGQGFWDTEAFF.

This sequence joins TRBV5-1 and TRBJ1-2, with a weak D call TRBD1 (6 bases). V was pared by 0 bases and J by 2 bases, with 11 bases between. Germline lookup yields CDR1 SGHRS and CDR2 YFSETQ. There are 15 residues in the CDR3. This CDR3 is CASSLGTGRNYGYTF. Here the CDR3 DNA reads TGCGCCAGCAGCTTGGGAACAGGGAGAAACTATGGCTACACCTTC.

V and J are TRBV9 and TRBJ2-3; 9 nucleotides align to TRBD1. This CDR3 has 15 residues. The V gene end was trimmed by 0 bases and the J gene end by 1 base; junction bases not matched to a gene: 0. From germline, CDR1 is SGDLS and CDR2 YYNGEE. In DNA, the CDR3 is TGTGCCAGCAGCGTAGGACAGGGGGGCACAGATACGCAGTATTTT. It is translated as CASSVGQGGTDTQYF.

In this sample, this clone turned up a few times. The V and J genes are TRBV6-6 and TRBJ1-3; 8 nucleotides align to TRBD1. V shed 2 bases, J shed 8 bases, and the junction held 8 bases outside the gene matches. Germline CDR1 MNHNY, CDR2 SVGAGI (reference sequence). The CDR3 sequence is 15 residues long. Written as DNA, the CDR3 is TGTGCCAGCAGTTACCCCGGACAGGGAGCAGACACCATATATTTT. Translation: CASSYPGQGADTIYF.

This chain uses TRBV5-1 with TRBJ2-7; D unresolved. The CDR3 contains 12 residues. Deletions cut 2 bases from V and 6 bases from J, with 9 bases between. CDR1 and CDR2 from the germline V gene are SGHRS and YFSETQ. The CDR3 nucleotides read TGCGCCAGCAGCTTAGTCCTCGGCGAGCAGTACTTC. As protein: CASSLVLGEQYF.

This clone was seen only a few times. The V and J genes are TRBV5-1 and TRBJ1-1, with unresolved D. The CDR3 extends over 11 amino acids. Germline loops: CDR1 SGHRS, CDR2 YFSETQ. V was cut by 0 bases and J by 7 bases, with 4 bases left in between. This chain's CDR3 is CASSLAGEAFF. For the CDR3, the DNA is TGCGCCAGCAGCTTGGCAGGTGAAGCTTTCTTT.

V and J are TRBV28 and TRBJ1-2, with TRBD1 matching 7 bases. This CDR3 contains 13 residues. V dropped 6 bases and J dropped 4; count of bases not matched to a gene: 5. Germline V CDR1 and CDR2: MDHEN, SYDVKM. CDR3 sequence (DNA): TGTGCCAGCAGGTCAGGGGGAGTCTATGGCTACACCTTC. Translation: CASRSGGVYGYTF.

This rearrangement joins TRBV6-6 to TRBJ1-1; possibly TRBD1 for D (5 bases). Deletions cut 0 bases from V and 11 bases from J, with 19 bases between. The CDR3 runs to 15 residues. Germline CDR1 is MNHNY and CDR2 is SVGAGI (reference sequence). The CDR3, as DNA: TGTGCCAGCAGTTACTCGATTGTCAGGGATTACATGGCTTTCTTT. Amino acids: CASSYSIVRDYMAFF.

The chain is built from TRBV27 and TRBJ2-5; 7 positions match TRBD2. This CDR3 has 14 amino acids. Germline CDR1 MNHEY, CDR2 SMNVEV (reference sequence). J was trimmed by 5 bases and V by 2 bases; bases with no gene match: 5. The chain's CDR3 is CASSLTPGRETQYF. The CDR3 DNA is TGTGCCAGCAGTTTAACCCCCGGGAGGGAGACCCAGTACTTC.

This chain joins TRBV6-5 and TRBJ2-7; TRBD1 matches 7 bases. Germline trimming cut 0 bases from V and 6 bases from J; bases unmatched to any gene: 2. Germline V lookup: CDR1 MNHEY, CDR2 SVGAGI. The length of the CDR3 is 13 residues. In DNA form, the CDR3 reads TGTGCCAGCAGTTACTCGACAGGGACCGAGCAGTACTTC. Its translation is CASSYSTGTEQYF.

This clone was counted many times. The chain recombines TRBV5-6 with TRBJ2-3; 11 bases agree with TRBD2. CDR3 length equals 16 residues. V lost 4 bases to trimming and J lost 2 bases; unmatched junction nucleotides: 6. Germline assignment: CDR1 SGHDT and CDR2 YYEEEE. The chain's CDR3 is CASSPGLAVFTDTQYF. CDR3 nucleotides: TGTGCCAGCAGCCCGGGACTAGCGGTCTTCACAGATACGCAGTATTTT. The entire variable domain, with the rest obtained from reference TRBV5-6 and TRBJ2-3, is as follows: DAGVTQSPTHLIKTRGQQVTLRCSPKSGHDTVSWYQQALGQGPQFIFQYYEEEERQRGNFPDRFSGHQFPNYSSELNVNALLLGDSALYLCASSPGLAVFTDTQYFGPGTRLTVL.

V usage is TRBV2 and J usage is TRBJ2-3, with 12 bases identical to TRBD2. Germline assignment: CDR1 SNHLY and CDR2 FYNNEI. The J segment lost 2 bases and the V segment lost 11 bases, leaving 20 bases of the junction unmatched. The CDR3 consists of 19 residues. The CDR3 loop is CAGRHDLAGGPSITDTQYF. The CDR3 DNA follows: TGTGCCGGTCGCCACGATCTAGCGGGGGGGCCCTCGATCACAGATACGCAGTATTTT.

On this clone: Distinct nucleotide sequences in the sample also encode this CDR3. The rearrangement links TRBV5-1 to TRBJ1-2; tentative D call: TRBD1 (6 bases). Germline CDR1 is SGHRS and CDR2 is YFSETQ. There are 12 residues in the CDR3. The V end lost 0 bases, the J end lost 8 bases, and 8 bases lay between the germline ends. The CDR3 region has the DNA TGCGCCAGCAGCTTGGCAGGGGAGGGCTACACCTTC. This codes for CASSLAGEGYTF.

The chain joins TRBV7-6 to TRBJ2-1; weak D call: TRBD1 (6 bases). This CDR3 comprises 13 residues. V was cut by 0 bases and J by 10 bases, with 10 bases left in between. Germline V gene lookup returns CDR1 SGHVS and CDR2 FNYEAQ. DNA for the CDR3: TGTGCCAGCAGCTTAGCGAGTAGGGGGGAGCAGTTCTTC. Its protein product is CASSLASRGEQFF.

The chain is built from TRBV9 and TRBJ1-4; 8 bases match TRBD1. Trimming took 3 bases from V and 7 from J; bases not matched to a gene: 8. Germline values: CDR1 SGDLS, CDR2 YYNGEE. This CDR3 comprises 15 residues. CDR3 sequence reads: CASSATHRGAEKLFF. The DNA for the CDR3 is TGTGCCAGCAGCGCCACACACAGGGGGGCTGAAAAACTGTTTTTT.

The rearrangement joins TRBV6-6 to TRBJ1-5; D gene uncertain. V lost 2 bases and J 5 bases, leaving 16 bases between the germline ends. The CDR3 is 16 residues long. CDR1 is MNHNY, CDR2 SVGAGI, per germline (reference sequence). DNA for the CDR3: TGTGCCAGCAGTTACGTCCGGGTTCGGAGCGATCAGCCCCAGCATTTT. Translating it yields CASSYVRVRSDQPQHF.

The chain is built from TRBV19 and TRBJ1-5; D is perhaps TRBD1 (6 bases). CDR1 is LNHDA, CDR2 SQIVND, per germline (reference sequence). Between the trimmed V and J ends, which lost 8 bases and 0 bases, there was a span of 14 bases. The CDR3 spans 15 residues. This CDR3 reads CASRWTVNSNQPQHF. The CDR3 region has the DNA TGTGCCAGTCGTTGGACAGTAAATAGCAATCAGCCCCAGCATTTT.

The genes are TRBV27 and TRBJ2-7; D is undetermined. The V end was cut by 8 bases, the J end by 3 bases, with 11 bases between. CDR1 is MNHEY and CDR2 is SMNVEV in the germline V gene (reference sequence). This CDR3 has 12 residues. The CDR3 region is CASGRQDYEQYF. The CDR3 region has the DNA TGTGCCAGCGGAAGACAAGACTACGAGCAGTACTTC.

V usage is TRBV29-1 and J usage is TRBJ1-2, with 7 bases identical to TRBD1. J was trimmed by 2 bases and V by 7 bases; bases with no gene match: 10. The CDR3 runs 14 residues. Looked up from germline, CDR1 is SQVTM and CDR2 is ANQGSEA. The CDR3 DNA follows: TGCAGCGGGGGAGTTGCAGGGGGGAACTATGGCTACACCTTC. Encoded protein: CSGGVAGGNYGYTF.

This chain joins TRBV5-5 and TRBJ2-4, with D uncertain. Germline CDR1 reads SGHKS; CDR2 reads YYEKEE (reference sequence). The CDR3 is made up of 15 amino acids. Trimming stripped 4 bases from V and 0 bases from J, with 11 bases between. CDR3 residues: CASSKETLAKNIQYF. The CDR3 DNA follows: TGTGCCAGCAGCAAGGAGACCTTAGCCAAAAACATTCAGTACTTC.

This clone has only one observation. V gene TRBV7-6 combines with J gene TRBJ2-6; the D is unclear. The ends were cut back, 6 bases at V and 3 bases at J, with 6 bases in the middle. This CDR3 region has 13 residues. Germline-derived CDR1 and CDR2 are SGHVS and FNYEAQ. The CDR3 DNA reads as TGTGCCAGCAGTCGCAGTGGGGCCAACGTCCTGACTTTC. Translated: CASSRSGANVLTF.